The 28 T cell receptor beta chains below come from one sample, sequenced in a study of blood T cell repertoires in COVID-19. Assay used: immunoSEQ multiplex PCR; TCRdb lists only in-frame clones, some missing. This sample carries about 190,000 clones, more than 75% of them seen once, and the ten largest clones take around 13%. Material: peripheral blood. The receptor set was obtained from a woman aged 70-85 years with COVID-19, enrolled during active disease.

V and J are TRBV2 and TRBJ2-2; D possibly corresponds to TRBD2 (5 bases). The CDR3 runs 14 residues. CDR1 SNHLY and CDR2 FYNNEI come from the germline V gene. With 6 bases removed from V and 0 bases from J, the gap between germline ends came to 8 bases. Written as DNA, the CDR3 is TGTGCCAGCAGCGCCGGGACGAACACCGGGGAGCTGTTTTTT. This sequence encodes CASSAGTNTGELFF.

In DNA form, the CDR3 reads TGTGCCATCAGTGAGTCAAGCGGGGGAGAGACCCAGTACTTC. It codes for CAISESSGGETQYF. The chain joins TRBV10-3 to TRBJ2-5, with 8 bases lining up with TRBD2. V lost 0 bases and J lost 4; bases outside the gene matches: 1. The CDR3 has 14 amino acids. Germline assignment: CDR1 ENHRY and CDR2 SYGVKD.

This clone has just one count. The V call is TRBV30, the J call TRBJ1-3; TRBD1 is a possible D gene (5 bases). Looked up from germline, CDR1 is GTSNPN and CDR2 is SVGIG (reference sequence). V was shortened by 0 bases and J by 5 bases, with 14 bases between the two germline ends. The CDR3 has 15 amino acids. CDR3 region: CAWSVPQEGRNTIYF. The CDR3 region has the DNA TGTGCCTGGAGTGTCCCTCAGGAGGGGAGAAACACCATATATTTT.

The J gene is TRBJ2-7, the V gene TRBV14; 11 positions match TRBD1. The germline CDR1 and CDR2 sequences are SGHDN and FVKESK. V lost 4 bases and J lost 4; bases outside the gene matches: 9. CDR3 length: 16 residues. The CDR3 sequence is CASSRRPGQGVYEQYF. CDR3 nucleotides: TGTGCCAGCAGCCGACGACCGGGACAGGGGGTTTACGAGCAGTACTTC.

The rearrangement joins TRBV12-3 or TRBV12-4 to TRBJ1-1; D unclear. Between the trimmed V and J ends, which lost 3 bases and 5 bases, there was a span of 7 bases. This CDR3 is 12 amino acids long. CDR3 coding DNA: TGTGCCAGCAGTTTCGGGTTTACTGAAGCTTTCTTT. Amino acids: CASSFGFTEAFF.

V gene TRBV30 combines with J gene TRBJ1-6; D uncertain. Germline loops: CDR1 GTSNPN, CDR2 SVGIG (reference sequence). The CDR3 extends over 16 amino acids. The ends were cut back, 0 bases at V and 0 bases at J, with 9 bases in the middle. The CDR3 DNA reads as TGTGCCTGGAGTGTACGTCCGAGCTCCTATAATTCACCCCTCCACTTT. Its protein product is CAWSVRPSSYNSPLHF.

This chain connects TRBV5-1 to TRBJ1-1, with D unclear. This CDR3 is 13 amino acids long. Germline loops: CDR1 SGHRS, CDR2 YFSETQ. Trimming took off 3 bases at V and 6 bases at J, with 12 bases between the two ends. The CDR3 DNA reads as TGCGCCAGCAGCTCTGGAGTGGGTGCTGAAGCTTTCTTT. Residues: CASSSGVGAEAFF.

This chain joins TRBV19 and TRBJ2-1; no reliable D call. Germline assignment: CDR1 LNHDA and CDR2 SQIVND (reference sequence). V lost 7 bases to trimming and J lost 4 bases, with 5 bases between them. The CDR3 is 11 residues long. CDR3 amino acids: CASMTYNEQFF. In DNA form, the CDR3 reads TGTGCCAGTATGACTTACAATGAGCAGTTCTTC.

The chain combines TRBV7-9 with TRBJ1-2; maybe TRBD1 (5 bases). CDR1 and CDR2 (germline): SEHNR, FQNEAQ (reference sequence). This CDR3 is 15 amino acids long. With 2 bases removed from V and 8 bases from J, the gap between germline ends came to 18 bases. CDR3 nucleotide sequence: TGTGCCAGCAGCTTATTAAACGCAGGGCGAAGCGGCTACACCTTC. Translation: CASSLLNAGRSGYTF.

V and J are TRBV7-8 and TRBJ1-6; no firm D call. The CDR3 is made up of 16 amino acids. V shed 2 bases and J shed 8 bases, with 16 bases lying between them. The germline CDR1 and CDR2 sequences are SGHVS and FQNEAQ. CDR3 amino acids: CASSLLSGSVYSPLHF. In DNA, the CDR3 is TGTGCCAGCAGCTTATTGTCGGGGAGCGTGTATTCACCCCTCCACTTT.

The chain joins TRBV7-2 to TRBJ2-5; D gene uncertain. CDR1 is SGHTA and CDR2 is FQGNSA in the germline V gene. CDR3 length: 13 residues. Trimming removed 3 bases at V and 4 bases at J, with 9 bases between. For the CDR3, the DNA is TGTGCCAGCAGCTTTCCCCCGGGAGAGACCCAGTACTTC. It yields the protein CASSFPPGETQYF.

The chain has TRBV6-6 and TRBJ2-7; D remains ambiguous. This CDR3 has 13 residues. V was clipped by 5 bases and J by 4 bases, with 12 bases between them. Germline lookup yields CDR1 MNHNY and CDR2 SVGAGI (reference sequence). CDR3 sequence (DNA): TGTGCCAGCAGTCTAGGCGGTTCGTACGAGCAGTACTTC. This sequence encodes CASSLGGSYEQYF.

The V call is TRBV7-9, the J call TRBJ1-4, with a possible D match to TRBD1 (6 bases). The CDR3 runs to 14 residues. V lost 5 bases, J lost 4 bases, and 11 bases lay in between. Per germline, CDR1 SEHNR and CDR2 FQNEAQ (reference sequence). In nucleotides, the CDR3 is TGTGCCAGCAGCCCGACAGGTGTTAATGAAAAACTGTTTTTT. Translation gives CASSPTGVNEKLFF.

CDR3 sequence (DNA): TGTGCCAGCTCACCAATGGGACTAGAAGATGAGCAGTTCTTC. Its protein product is CASSPMGLEDEQFF. The chain links TRBV18 to TRBJ2-1, with 8 bases aligning to TRBD2. The junction had 5 bases not matched to a gene; V was cut back by 2 bases and J by 8 bases. The germline V gene has CDR1 KGHSH and CDR2 LQKENI. This CDR3 is built from 14 residues.

The chain has TRBV5-1 and TRBJ2-5; 11 nucleotides align to TRBD1. CDR1 and CDR2 (germline): SGHRS, YFSETQ. Trimming took 0 bases from V and 5 from J; bases not matched to a gene: 6. This CDR3 contains 16 residues. CDR3 in DNA: TGCGCCAGCAGCTTGGCTCAGGGACAGGGGGTTGAGACCCAGTACTTC. It translates to CASSLAQGQGVETQYF. Filled out from reference TRBV5-1 and TRBJ2-5, the complete variable domain reads KAGVTQTPRYLIKTRGQQVTLSCSPISGHRSVSWYQQTPGQGLQFLFEYFSETQRNKGNFPGRFSGRQFSNSRSEMNVSTLELGDSALYLCASSLAQGQGVETQYFGPGTRLLVL.

This chain links TRBV3-1 (or the pseudogene TRBV3-2) with TRBJ2-2; 10 bases match TRBD2. The germline CDR1 and CDR2 sequences are LGHDT and YNNKEL (reference sequence). V was pared by 2 bases and J by 0 bases, with 3 bases of the junction left unmatched. CDR3 length equals 17 residues. DNA of the CDR3: TGTGCCAGCAGCCAAAGTAGCGGGAGGCCGAACACCGGGGAGCTGTTTTTT. This sequence encodes CASSQSSGRPNTGELFF.

Note on this clone: The junction and the germline gene differ at one end; a read error may be behind it. This chain connects TRBV5-1 to TRBJ1-3; unclear D gene. This CDR3 comprises 13 residues. The germline CDR1 and CDR2 sequences are SGHRS and YFSETQ. The CDR3: CASSLDGGNTIYF. The CDR3 region has the DNA TGCGCCAGCAGTTTGGACGGTGGAAACACCATATATTTT.

With respect to this clone: An end of the junction does not agree with germline; a read error may underlie this. The gene calls are TRBV15 and TRBJ2-7, with 14 nucleotides matching TRBD2. This CDR3 comprises 17 residues. Germline V gene sequence: CDR1 LNHNV, CDR2 YYDKDF (reference sequence). The CDR3 DNA follows: TGTGCCACCAGGAGAGGACTAGCGGGAGGATATTCCTACGAGCAGTACTTC. Translated: CATRRGLAGGYSYEQYF.

This clone has a handful of counts. This chain joins TRBV7-9 and TRBJ1-2, with D uncertain. V was cut by 5 bases and J by 7 bases, with 20 bases left in between. Germline CDR1 SEHNR, CDR2 FQNEAQ (reference sequence). CDR3 length: 15 residues. The CDR3 loop reads CASSPHLTGESGYTF. The CDR3 DNA reads TGTGCCAGCAGCCCCCACCTGACGGGAGAAAGTGGCTACACCTTC. Full variable domain (remainder filled in from reference TRBV7-9 and TRBJ1-2): DTGVSQNPRHKITKRGQNVTFRCDPISEHNRLYWYRQTLGQGPEFLTYFQNEAQLEKSRLLSDRFSAERPKGSFSTLEIQRTEQGDSAMYLCASSPHLTGESGYTFGSGTRLTVV.

V gene TRBV7-3 combines with J gene TRBJ2-2; 9 positions match TRBD2. V was pared by 4 bases and J by 3 bases, with 6 bases of the junction left unmatched. The germline CDR1 and CDR2 sequences are SGHTA and FQGTGA. The CDR3 totals 16 residues. CDR3 amino acids: CASSSLAGTDTGELFF. The CDR3 bases are TGTGCCAGCAGCTCCCTAGCGGGAACGGACACCGGGGAGCTGTTTTTT.

This clone was seen only once. The gene calls are TRBV5-4 and TRBJ2-1; the D gene is possibly TRBD2 (6 bases). The CDR3 loop spans 15 amino acids. Germline assignment: CDR1 SGHNT and CDR2 YYREEE (reference sequence). V was clipped by 4 bases and J by 4 bases, with 15 bases between them. The DNA for the CDR3 is TGTGCCAGCAGCGAAAATAGCGGCACGTACAATGAGCAGTTCTTC. As protein: CASSENSGTYNEQFF.

This clone has a single count. V usage is TRBV7-2 and J usage is TRBJ1-1; D gene uncertain. Germline loops: CDR1 SGHTA, CDR2 FQGNSA. Trimming took 1 base from V and 5 from J, leaving 8 bases between them. The CDR3 is made up of 13 amino acids. The CDR3 DNA is TGTGCCAGCAGCTTAGGGCAGAGGACTGAAGCTTTCTTT. This gives the protein CASSLGQRTEAFF.

The chain couples TRBV5-5 to TRBJ1-5; no definite D call. Trimming shortened V by 0 bases and J by 6 bases, and 10 bases separated the two germline ends. The CDR3 is 14 amino acids. Germline lookup yields CDR1 SGHKS and CDR2 YYEKEE (reference sequence). The CDR3 spells CASSLVGGPQPQHF. Written as DNA, the CDR3 is TGTGCCAGCAGCTTGGTCGGCGGTCCTCAGCCCCAGCATTTT.

The V call is TRBV30, the J call TRBJ1-1, with D possibly being TRBD1 (5 bases). V was pared by 2 bases and J by 3 bases, with 7 bases between. Germline lookup yields CDR1 GTSNPN and CDR2 SVGIG (reference sequence). The CDR3 extends over 12 amino acids. The CDR3 spells CAWSPRDTEAFF. In DNA, the CDR3 is TGTGCCTGGAGTCCCAGGGACACTGAAGCTTTCTTT. The complete variable domain, with remaining parts taken from reference TRBV30 and TRBJ1-1, reads SQTIHQWPATLVQPVGSPLSLECTVEGTSNPNLYWYRQAAGRGLQLLFYSVGIGQISSEVPQNLSASRPQDRQFILSSKKLLLSDSGFYLCAWSPRDTEAFFGQGTRLTVV.

This clone was observed a single time. This chain links TRBV15 with TRBJ2-3, with TRBD2 identical over 8 bases. The V gene's germline CDR1 is LNHNV and CDR2 YYDKDF (reference sequence). The CDR3 has 17 amino acids. V trimming: 3 bases; J trimming: 4 bases; junction bases outside the gene matches: 12. CDR3 protein: CATSSPGGGILADTQYF. The CDR3 nucleotides read TGTGCCACCAGCAGCCCCGGGGGGGGCATTTTGGCAGATACGCAGTATTTT.

The chain uses TRBV4-2 and TRBJ1-3; no clear D gene. The CDR3 contains 17 residues. V was pared by 0 bases and J by 5 bases, with 17 bases between. Germline CDR1 and CDR2: LGHNA and YNFKEQ. The CDR3: CASSQDFSLDLRNTIYF. The DNA for the CDR3 is TGTGCCAGCAGCCAAGACTTTTCTCTAGATCTCAGAAACACCATATATTTT.

The chain joins TRBV28 to TRBJ2-1; the match to TRBD2 covers 9 bases. Germline CDR1 MDHEN, CDR2 SYDVKM. The V segment lost 6 bases and the J segment 7 bases; nucleotides outside the gene matches: 13. The CDR3 covers 16 residues. The CDR3 DNA follows: TGTGCCAGCAGACCCCGGGGTAGCGGGAGTGGGAATGAGCAGTTCTTC. This sequence encodes CASRPRGSGSGNEQFF.

The genes are TRBV5-4 and TRBJ2-3, with 13 bases lining up with TRBD2. The J segment lost 6 bases and the V segment lost 4 bases, leaving 8 bases of the junction unmatched. This CDR3 spans 16 amino acids. Germline CDR1 is SGHNT and CDR2 is YYREEE (reference sequence). For the CDR3, the DNA is TGTGCCAGCAGCGAGAGACTAGCGGGAGGCGGGGATACGCAGTATTTT. Protein sequence: CASSERLAGGGDTQYF.